This TCR beta chain was found in a study of shared clonotypes between healthy human individuals. The overall study: Each donor had three CD4 naive, three CD4 memory, two CD8 naive and one CD8 memory plate.

Worth noting for this clone: Its antigen is not identified.

CDR1 is SGDLS, CDR2 YYNGEE, per germline. Trimming took 3 bases from V and 11 from J, leaving 6 bases between them. CDR3 length equals 10 residues. Naive CD45RA+ and memory CD45RA-negative subsets were split from CD4+ cells. Clones were sequenced by immunoSEQ multiplex PCR, and TCRdb holds only the in-frame ones, with some missing. The data hold about 2 million clones, with over 85% observed a single time. Study-wide results and caveats: Lower generation probabilities were found for non-shared clonotypes than for those shared by all four donors.

The gene calls are TRBV9 and TRBJ1-3; D is uncertain. Sequenced input: naive CD4+ T cells sorted from blood. The sample's subset: CD45RA+ positively selected. This clonotype originated in a young man in good health. This CDR3 is CASSGLSIYF. Written as DNA, the CDR3 is TGTGCCAGCAGCGGTTTGTCCATATATTTT.